One sample yielded the 32 T cell receptor beta chains listed below, sequenced in a study of post-analysis software for immune sequencing data. Study-wide points: Five TRBV segments, including TRBV5-6, TRBV5-1 and TRBV20-1, were more frequent in patients than controls.

These receptors have no identified antigens. Unique molecular identifiers were built into the TCR beta cDNA libraries. TCRdb used MiXCR to reprocess the PCR reads, holding one entry per CDR3 protein. This table has about 540,000 distinct CDR3 sequences, under 40% appearing once. Sequences were obtained from blood. These TCRs come from a girl between 2 and 17 years old with multiple sclerosis.

There are a few counts of this clonotype. J is TRBJ2-5 and V is TRBV20-1; TRBD1 agrees at 7 bases. Germline V gene lookup returns CDR1 DFQATT and CDR2 SNEGSKA (reference sequence). V shed 3 bases, J shed 5 bases, and the junction held 9 bases outside the gene matches. The CDR3 loop spans 14 amino acids. This chain's CDR3 is CSASEKRGRETQYF. CDR3 sequence (DNA): TGCAGTGCTAGCGAAAAAAGGGGGCGTGAGACCCAGTACTTC.

V usage is TRBV29-1 and J usage is TRBJ2-1, with 11 bases aligning to TRBD1. The CDR3 has 12 amino acids. V lost 6 bases and J lost 10; bases outside the gene matches: 5. CDR1 and CDR2 (germline): SQVTM, ANQGSEA. In nucleotides, the CDR3 is TGCAGCGTGGACAGGGGGCTCGGCGAGCAGTTCTTC. Protein: CSVDRGLGEQFF.

The gene calls are TRBV10-3 and TRBJ1-2; D is uncertain. The CDR3 has 15 amino acids. The germline V and J ends were trimmed by 5 bases and 4 bases, with 17 bases remaining between them. Germline loops: CDR1 ENHRY, CDR2 SYGVKD. The CDR3 coding sequence is TGTGCCATCAGTACCGAAGACCGTCCGGTCTATGGCTACACCTTC. This sequence encodes CAISTEDRPVYGYTF.

The chain links TRBV7-9 to TRBJ1-2, with D possibly TRBD1 on 5 matching bases. Trimming took 5 bases from V and 8 from J, leaving 15 bases between them. Germline loops: CDR1 SEHNR, CDR2 FQNEAQ (reference sequence). This CDR3 is built from 13 residues. CDR3 DNA sequence: TGTGCCAGCAGCACCGCGGGGGTGAGAGGCTACACCTTC. Amino acid sequence: CASSTAGVRGYTF. The full variable domain, completed using reference TRBV7-9 and TRBJ1-2, is DTGVSQNPRHKITKRGQNVTFRCDPISEHNRLYWYRQTLGQGPEFLTYFQNEAQLEKSRLLSDRFSAERPKGSFSTLEIQRTEQGDSAMYLCASSTAGVRGYTFGSGTRLTVV.

The V call is TRBV6-2 or TRBV6-3, the J call TRBJ2-5; D may be TRBD2 (6 bases). The CDR3 contains 13 residues. V dropped 3 bases and J dropped 4 bases, with 9 bases sitting between them. Germline-derived CDR1 and CDR2 are MNHEY and SVGEGT. The CDR3 DNA follows: TGTGCCAGCAGTTATGAGGAGGGAGAGACCCAGTACTTC. The encoded protein is CASSYEEGETQYF.

The genes are TRBV6-5 and TRBJ1-5; no firm D call. Trimming cost V 0 bases and J 0 bases, with 3 bases left between them. The CDR3 consists of 14 residues. Germline CDR1 and CDR2: MNHEY and SVGAGI. CDR3 in amino acids: CASSYSPSNQPQHF. For the CDR3, the DNA is TGTGCCAGCAGTTACTCCCCTAGCAATCAGCCCCAGCATTTT.

This chain joins TRBV12-3 or TRBV12-4 and TRBJ2-3; 11 bases are shared with TRBD2. With V trimmed by 3 bases and J by 0 bases, 5 bases remained unmatched. CDR3 length: 17 amino acids. The CDR3 region is CASSFRTSGRSTDTQYF. The CDR3 nucleotides are TGTGCCAGCAGTTTCAGGACTAGCGGGCGTAGCACAGATACGCAGTATTTT.

The chain has TRBV3-1 and TRBJ2-1; 7 nucleotides match TRBD2. V gave up 5 bases and J gave up 6 bases; unmatched junction bases: 7. This CDR3 has 14 amino acids. CDR1 LGHDT and CDR2 YNNKEL come from the germline V gene (reference sequence). In nucleotides, the CDR3 is TGTGCCAGCAGCTTTAAGACGGGGGGCAATGAGCAGTTCTTC. The encoded protein is CASSFKTGGNEQFF.

V gene TRBV20-1 combines with J gene TRBJ2-3; D remains unclear. Trimming shortened V by 8 bases and J by 5 bases, and 17 bases separated the two germline ends. CDR3 length: 13 residues. The V gene's germline CDR1 is DFQATT and CDR2 SNEGSKA (reference sequence). The CDR3 DNA reads TGCAGTCTCGAGACTTTCGCACAAGATACGCAGTATTTT. This codes for CSLETFAQDTQYF.

This clonotype was seen repeatedly, ten times or more. The chain employs TRBV4-1 and TRBJ2-5; D perhaps matches TRBD2 (6 bases). Trimming took off 2 bases at V and 3 bases at J, with 13 bases between the two ends. The CDR3 has 15 amino acids. CDR1 MGHRA and CDR2 YSYEKL come from the germline V gene. In nucleotides, the CDR3 is TGCGCCAGCAGCCAAACTCCTCGGAGGGAAGAGACCCAGTACTTC. It yields the protein CASSQTPRREETQYF.

Only a few counts were recorded for this clonotype. The chain has TRBV6-1 and TRBJ2-1; the match to TRBD2 covers 14 bases. Germline V gene lookup returns CDR1 MNHNS and CDR2 SASEGT. V gave up 6 bases and J gave up 8 bases; unmatched junction bases: 9. The CDR3 is 16 residues long. The CDR3 region is CASSLGLAGGIYEQFF. The CDR3 DNA sequence: TGTGCCAGCAGCCTCGGACTAGCGGGGGGTATATATGAGCAGTTCTTC.

This clonotype was detected only a few times. The rearrangement links TRBV20-1 to TRBJ2-5, with D perhaps assigned TRBD1 or TRBD2 (5 bases each). The V and J ends lost 1 base and 0 bases respectively, with 6 bases between them. This CDR3 comprises 13 residues. From germline, CDR1 is DFQATT and CDR2 SNEGSKA (reference sequence). CDR3 loop: CSARGGYQETQYF. The DNA for the CDR3 is TGCAGTGCTAGAGGGGGGTACCAAGAGACCCAGTACTTC.

This clonotype has just a few counts. The rearrangement uses TRBV20-1 and TRBJ1-5; D unclear. V lost 5 bases, J lost 0 bases, and 14 bases lay in between. The CDR3 runs to 15 residues. CDR1 DFQATT and CDR2 SNEGSKA come from the germline V gene (reference sequence). As DNA, the CDR3 is TGCAGTGCTCCCGGGAGAGGGAATAGCAATCAGCCCCAGCATTTT. The encoded protein is CSAPGRGNSNQPQHF.

V and J are TRBV20-1 and TRBJ2-1, with D hard to call. CDR1 and CDR2 from the germline V gene are DFQATT and SNEGSKA (reference sequence). The germline V and J ends were trimmed by 3 bases and 10 bases, with 10 bases remaining between them. The CDR3 consists of 11 residues. CDR3 coding DNA: TGCAGTGCTAGTCCTCGACCCGAGCAGTTCTTC. It yields the protein CSASPRPEQFF.

The rearrangement uses TRBV5-1 and TRBJ2-3, with 11 bases that match TRBD1. Germline V gives CDR1 SGHRS, CDR2 YFSETQ. The CDR3 contains 18 residues. J lost 1 base, V lost 3 bases, and 10 bases had no gene match. The CDR3 nucleotides are TGCGCCAGCAGCTCGGACAGGGGGCTACTATTACGCACAGATACGCAGTATTTT. This encodes CASSSDRGLLLRTDTQYF.

This clonotype was recorded at least ten times. The chain recombines TRBV7-2 with TRBJ2-5; D unclear. The CDR3 length is 14 residues. CDR1 and CDR2 from the germline V gene are SGHTA and FQGNSA. Trimming stripped 1 base from V and 4 bases from J, with 10 bases between. CDR3 nucleotides: TGTGCCAGCAGCTTAGAAGCATTGCTAGAGACCCAGTACTTC. This encodes CASSLEALLETQYF.

The V and J genes are TRBV3-1 and TRBJ1-1; TRBD1 agrees at 11 bases. The germline CDR1 and CDR2 sequences are LGHDT and YNNKEL (reference sequence). V dropped 5 bases and J dropped 3; count of bases not matched to a gene: 8. This CDR3 region has 16 residues. The DNA of the CDR3 is TGTGCCAGCAGCGAACGGACAGGGGGCGCGGACACTGAAGCTTTCTTT. As protein: CASSERTGGADTEAFF.

This chain joins TRBV14 and TRBJ2-1; weak D call: TRBD1 (6 bases). CDR3 length: 14 amino acids. Trimming left V 4 bases short and J 13 bases short, with 20 bases between. The germline V gene has CDR1 SGHDN and CDR2 FVKESK. The CDR3 DNA reads as TGTGCCAGCAGCCCCGGGACCTGGGGGCCGGGACAGTTCTTC. Translation gives CASSPGTWGPGQFF.

This clonotype was observed a handful of times. The chain couples TRBV15 to TRBJ2-3, with 10 bases identical to TRBD2. CDR3 length: 17 amino acids. After removal of 3 bases from V and 2 bases from J, the junction contained 8 bases not matched to a gene. Germline CDR1 reads LNHNV; CDR2 reads YYDKDF (reference sequence). As DNA, the CDR3 is TGTGCCACCAGCAGCAGGACTAGCGGCCGATCCACAGATACGCAGTATTTT. Protein: CATSSRTSGRSTDTQYF.

The rearrangement joins TRBV10-1 to TRBJ1-2; 7 nucleotides align to TRBD1. The CDR3 consists of 13 residues. Looked up from germline, CDR1 is WNHNN and CDR2 is SYGVQD (reference sequence). Losses at the gene ends were 6 bases for V and 4 bases for J; bases not matched to a gene: 5. The CDR3 region is CASRGQRLYGYTF. In DNA, the CDR3 is TGCGCCAGCAGGGGACAGCGACTCTATGGCTACACCTTC.

There are a few counts of this clonotype. V gene TRBV24-1 combines with J gene TRBJ2-1, with 10 positions matching TRBD1. There are 16 residues in the CDR3. Trimming removed 5 bases from V and 5 bases from J; junction bases left unmatched: 8. The germline V gene has CDR1 KGHDR and CDR2 SFDVKD. The CDR3 loop reads CATSASPGTGDNEQFF. The CDR3 nucleotides are TGTGCCACCAGTGCTTCACCTGGGACAGGGGACAATGAGCAGTTCTTC.

This clonotype was seen more than once but under ten times. The chain is built from TRBV7-2 and TRBJ2-1, with unresolved D. Trimming stripped 4 bases from V and 6 bases from J, with 13 bases between. Germline CDR1 SGHTA, CDR2 FQGNSA. The CDR3 consists of 14 residues. Written as DNA, the CDR3 is TGTGCCAGCAGCTACCTCCGGGCCTCCAATGAGCAGTTCTTC. Its protein product is CASSYLRASNEQFF.

The chain recombines TRBV10-2 with TRBJ1-1; TRBD1 matches at 8 bases. The V segment lost 6 bases and the J segment 1 base; nucleotides outside the gene matches: 7. The CDR3 totals 15 residues. Germline V CDR1 and CDR2: WSHSY, SAAADI. For the CDR3, the DNA is TGCGCCAGCAGGAAAACCGGGACAGGGAACACTGAAGCTTTCTTT. This encodes CASRKTGTGNTEAFF.

This clonotype was seen more than once but under ten times. The chain is built from TRBV4-1 and TRBJ2-1; TRBD2 matches at 12 bases. Germline CDR1 MGHRA, CDR2 YSYEKL. Trimming at V came to 11 bases and at J to 8 bases, leaving 10 bases not matched to a gene. This CDR3 has 14 residues. CDR3 nucleotides: TGCGCCTCCTCGCCTAGCGGGGGGGCCGATGAGCAGTTCTTC. Protein product: CASSPSGGADEQFF.

V usage is TRBV28 and J usage is TRBJ2-4; 7 nucleotides line up with TRBD1. The CDR3 loop spans 15 amino acids. Germline V lookup: CDR1 MDHEN, CDR2 SYDVKM. With 6 bases clipped from V and 0 bases from J, the junction kept 5 bases outside the gene matches. The CDR3 coding sequence is TGTGCCAGCAGACCGGGACAGATAGCCAAAAACATTCAGTACTTC. It encodes CASRPGQIAKNIQYF. Using reference TRBV28 and TRBJ2-4 for the parts outside the CDR3, the full variable domain is DVKVTQSSRYLVKRTGEKVFLECVQDMDHENMFWYRQDPGLGLRLIYFSYDVKMKEKGDIPEGYSVSREKKERFSLILESASTNQTSMYLCASRPGQIAKNIQYFGAGTRLSVL.

The chain carries TRBV2 and TRBJ1-6; 10 bases are shared with TRBD1. Trimming cost V 6 bases and J 7 bases; bases outside gene matches: 12. The CDR3 spans 17 residues. CDR1 is SNHLY and CDR2 is FYNNEI in the germline V gene. The CDR3 protein is CASRNTGTGARNSPLHF. The CDR3 region has the DNA TGTGCCAGCAGAAACACCGGGACAGGGGCAAGAAATTCACCCCTCCACTTT. Based on the CDR3 plus reference TRBV2 and TRBJ1-6, the full variable domain is EPEVTQTPSHQVTQMGQEVILRCVPISNHLYFYWYRQILGQKVEFLVSFYNNEISEKSEIFDDQFSVERPDGSNFTLKIRSTKLEDSAMYFCASRNTGTGARNSPLHFGNGTRLTVT.

This clonotype was counted at least ten times. The V call is TRBV20-1, the J call TRBJ2-1, with 10 bases lining up with TRBD1. J gave up 4 bases and V 0 bases, and 6 bases lay outside the gene matches. CDR1 is DFQATT, CDR2 SNEGSKA, per germline (reference sequence). The length of the CDR3 is 16 residues. The CDR3, as DNA: TGCAGTGCTAGAGAGGAGACAGGGGGCAAGTACAATGAGCAGTTCTTC. This gives the protein CSAREETGGKYNEQFF.

The chain couples TRBV12-3 or TRBV12-4 to TRBJ1-4; D might be TRBD1 (5 bases). V was cut by 6 bases and J by 8 bases, with 10 bases left in between. This CDR3 spans 12 amino acids. The CDR3, as DNA: TGTGCCAGCAGCCGGACATTGGAAAAACTGTTTTTT. Translating gives CASSRTLEKLFF.

A few counts support this clonotype. The gene calls are TRBV20-1 and TRBJ2-7, with TRBD2 matching over 10 bases. This CDR3 has 13 amino acids. CDR1 and CDR2 (germline): DFQATT, SNEGSKA (reference sequence). Unmatched junction bases numbered 5, after V lost 6 bases and J lost 3 bases. In nucleotides, the CDR3 is TGCAGTGCCGGGACTAGCGACATCTACGAGCAGTACTTC. This codes for CSAGTSDIYEQYF.

A few counts support this clonotype. CDR3 nucleotides: TGTGCCAGCAGCTCAGGGACTGGGGCCAACGTCCTGACTTTC. It codes for CASSSGTGANVLTF. The chain carries TRBV7-3 and TRBJ2-6, with a weak D call TRBD1 (5 bases). V lost 4 bases and J 2 bases, leaving 6 bases between the germline ends. Germline CDR1 reads SGHTA; CDR2 reads FQGTGA. This CDR3 has 14 residues.

Here the CDR3 reads CASSPNLVETQYF. In DNA form, the CDR3 reads TGTGCCAGCAGCCCCAACCTCGTAGAGACCCAGTACTTC. The rearrangement uses TRBV7-9 and TRBJ2-5; no clear D gene. Germline V gene data show CDR1 as SEHNR and CDR2 as FQNEAQ (reference sequence). The CDR3 runs to 13 residues. Trimming took off 5 bases at V and 4 bases at J, with 11 bases between the two ends.

The rearrangement links TRBV25-1 to TRBJ1-4; D remains ambiguous. The V end lost 3 bases, the J end lost 10 bases, and 18 bases lay between the germline ends. Germline loops: CDR1 MGHDK, CDR2 SYGVNS. The CDR3 length is 15 residues. This CDR3 reads CASSDLAGKLGKLFF. As DNA, the CDR3 is TGTGCCAGCAGTGATTTGGCGGGAAAGCTGGGAAAACTGTTTTTT. Supplemented by reference TRBV25-1 and TRBJ1-4, the full variable domain reads EADIYQTPRYLVIGTGKKITLECSQTMGHDKMYWYQQDPGMELHLIHYSYGVNSTEKGDLSSESTVSRIRTEHFPLTLESARPSHTSQYLCASSDLAGKLGKLFFGSGTQLSVL.